Listed below are T cell receptor beta chains from one sample, sequenced in a study of read filtering for tumor transcriptome and immune sequencing. TCRdb re-called the reads through MiXCR, storing one row per CDR3 protein. Among 50,000 or so distinct CDR3 sequences listed, roughly 19% were seen once. The specimen sequenced was a population of CD138-negative cells sorted from bone marrow. The receptor set was obtained from a donor aged 40 or older with multiple myeloma. Each CDR3 is given with its conserved first and last residue. The order of the fields is J gene, clone size, V gene, CDR3 length, D gene, CDR3 protein, CDR3 DNA. A D gene is named only where the DNA matches it firmly. The size field is filled for only some rows; it gives once, few, many or a size class.

>TRBJ2-3|many|TRBV20-1|14|TRBD1
CSGRDSRERDTQYF
TGCAGTGGCCGGGACAGCCGAGAGAGAGATACGCAGTATTTT
>TRBJ2-2|many|TRBV27|12|-
CASSFGGGELFF
TGTGCCAGCAGTTTTGGGGGCGGGGAGCTGTTTTTT
>TRBJ2-3|many|TRBV28|16|TRBD1
CASREPGQGFTDTQYF
TGTGCCAGCAGAGAACCGGGACAGGGATTCACAGATACGCAGTATTTT
>TRBJ2-3|many|TRBV6-4|16|-
CASSDGGYNRADTQYF
TGTGCCAGCAGTGACGGCGGCTACAATAGGGCAGATACGCAGTATTTT
>TRBJ2-1|many|TRBV20-1|15|-
CSARDPAGARGEQFF
TGCAGTGCTAGAGATCCGGCGGGGGCACGGGGTGAGCAGTTCTTC
>TRBJ2-5|-|TRBV10-3|14|-
CAISSSNGGPAQYF
TGTGCCATCAGTTCGTCTAACGGGGGACCGGCCCAGTACTTC
>TRBJ2-1|many|TRBV20-1|15|TRBD2
CSARDGTSGTAEQFF
TGCAGTGCTAGAGACGGGACTAGCGGGACGGCTGAGCAGTTCTTC
>TRBJ2-3|many|TRBV18|14|-
CASSPLDHTDTQYF
TGTGCCAGCTCACCGTTGGACCACACAGATACGCAGTATTTT
>TRBJ2-2|many|TRBV29-1|16|TRBD1
CSVRGLGQGNTGELFF
TGCAGCGTTAGGGGCTTGGGACAGGGGAACACCGGGGAGCTGTTTTTT
>TRBJ2-2|once|TRBV6-2/TRBV6-3|14|-
CASSEVWDTGELFF
TGTGCCAGCAGTGAAGTCTGGGACACCGGGGAGCTGTTTTTT
>TRBJ2-7|many|TRBV27|13|-
CASSPWPVVEQYF
TGTGCCAGCAGTCCCTGGCCAGTGGTCGAGCAGTACTTC
>TRBJ1-1|-|TRBV11-2|14|TRBD1
CAIDQGALNTEAFF
TGTGCCATAGACCAGGGGGCCCTGAACACTGAAGCTTTCTTT
>TRBJ2-2|-|TRBV7-9|14|TRBD1
CASSLTGGIGELFF
TGTGCCAGCAGCTTAACAGGGGGTATCGGGGAGCTGTTTTTT
>TRBJ2-7|-|TRBV20-1|14|TRBD2
CSASMAGAYYEQYF
TGCAGTGCTAGTATGGCGGGAGCGTACTACGAGCAGTACTTC
>TRBJ2-6|-|TRBV9|19|-
CASSVSPRTVCSGANVLTF
TGTGCCAGCAGCGTGAGCCCTCGTACCGTTTGCTCTGGGGCCAACGTCCTGACTTTC
>TRBJ2-1|medium-sized|TRBV29-1|15|-
CSVEDQGRSYNEQFF
TGCAGCGTTGAAGATCAAGGGCGCTCCTACAATGAGCAGTTCTTC
>TRBJ2-1|many|TRBV7-2|13|TRBD2
CASSFTGTRKQFF
TGTGCCAGCAGCTTCACCGGGACTAGAAAGCAGTTCTTC
>TRBJ2-1|many|TRBV12-3/TRBV12-4|14|-
CASSYMSSYNEQFF
TGTGCCAGCAGTTATATGAGCTCCTACAATGAGCAGTTCTTC
>TRBJ2-3|many|TRBV25-1|15|-
CASSERRLSTDTQYF
TGTGCCAGCAGTGAGAGGAGGCTCAGCACAGATACGCAGTATTTT
>TRBJ2-1|-|TRBV27|15|TRBD2
CASSKPGLAEDKRFF
TGTGCCAGCAGCAAGCCGGGACTAGCCGAAGATAAGCGGTTCTTC
>TRBJ2-1|many|TRBV5-6|12|-
CASSAPYNEQFF
TGTGCCAGCAGCGCCCCTTACAATGAGCAGTTCTTC
>TRBJ1-2|many|TRBV29-1|12|-
CSAGGRLDGYTF
TGCAGCGCGGGAGGCAGGCTAGATGGCTACACCTTC
>TRBJ2-7|few|TRBV7-8|13|-
CASSRALSYEQYF
TGTGCCAGCAGCCGGGCCCTATCCTACGAGCAGTACTTC
>TRBJ2-5|many|TRBV7-2|15|-
CASSRSGTYQETQYF
TGTGCCAGCAGCAGAAGCGGAACGTACCAAGAGACCCAGTACTTC
>TRBJ1-5|-|TRBV6-6|17|TRBD1
CASSYARGFDSNQPQHF
TGTGCCAGCAGTTACGCCAGGGGGTTCGATAGCAATCAGCCCCAGCATTTT
>TRBJ2-2|many|TRBV28|12|-
CASRPSRGELFF
TGTGCCAGCAGGCCCTCCAGGGGGGAGCTGTTTTTT
>TRBJ2-1|many|TRBV9|13|-
CASTGGTYNEQFF
TGTGCCAGCACCGGGGGTACCTACAATGAGCAGTTCTTC
>TRBJ2-1|many|TRBV20-1|14|-
CSASYQRKNNEQFF
TGCAGTGCTAGTTACCAGCGGAAGAACAATGAGCAGTTCTTC
>TRBJ2-1|-|TRBV20-1|13|-
CSASPAGRNEQFF
TGCAGTGCTAGTCCCGCGGGGAGGAATGAGCAGTTCTTC
>TRBJ2-7|many|TRBV7-9|13|-
CASSLTSSYEQYF
TGTGCCAGCAGCTTAACTAGTTCGTACGAGCAGTACTTC
>TRBJ1-1|few|TRBV11-2|15|TRBD1
CASSLRIQGDTEAFF
TGTGCCAGCAGCTTACGAATACAGGGGGACACTGAAGCTTTCTTT
>TRBJ2-1|many|TRBV7-3|15|TRBD2
CASSFEASGGTKRFF
TGTGCCAGCAGCTTTGAAGCTAGCGGGGGGACCAAGAGGTTCTTC
>TRBJ2-1|many|TRBV2|15|TRBD2
CASRAGTSGYNEQFF
TGTGCCAGCAGGGCCGGGACTAGCGGTTACAATGAGCAGTTCTTC
>TRBJ1-2|many|TRBV2|11|-
CASSGSYGYTF
TGTGCCAGCAGTGGTAGCTATGGCTACACCTTC
>TRBJ2-3|many|TRBV19|16|TRBD2
CASSLSSAGSTDTQYF
TGTGCCAGTAGTCTCTCCTCAGCGGGAAGCACAGATACGCAGTATTTT
>TRBJ2-3|many|TRBV20-1|18|TRBD2
CSAEAGTSGRAPADTQYF
TGCAGTGCTGAAGCCGGGACTAGCGGGAGGGCCCCTGCAGATACGCAGTATTTT